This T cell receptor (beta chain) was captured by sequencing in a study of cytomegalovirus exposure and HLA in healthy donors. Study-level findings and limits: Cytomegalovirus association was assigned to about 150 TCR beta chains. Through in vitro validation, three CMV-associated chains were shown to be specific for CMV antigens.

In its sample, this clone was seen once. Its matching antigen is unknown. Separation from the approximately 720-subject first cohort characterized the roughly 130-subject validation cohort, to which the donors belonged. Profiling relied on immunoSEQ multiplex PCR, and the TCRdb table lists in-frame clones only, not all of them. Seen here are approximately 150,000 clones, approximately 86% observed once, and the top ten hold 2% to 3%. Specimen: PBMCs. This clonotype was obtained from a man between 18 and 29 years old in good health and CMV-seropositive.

CDR3: CASSLGAPQETQYF. The CDR3 DNA reads as TGTGCCAGCAGCTTGGGGGCACCACAAGAGACCCAGTACTTC. V is TRBV5-6 and J is TRBJ2-5, with D uncertain. Germline V gives CDR1 SGHDT, CDR2 YYEEEE. This CDR3 has 14 residues. V lost 0 bases, J lost 2 bases, and 8 bases lay in between.